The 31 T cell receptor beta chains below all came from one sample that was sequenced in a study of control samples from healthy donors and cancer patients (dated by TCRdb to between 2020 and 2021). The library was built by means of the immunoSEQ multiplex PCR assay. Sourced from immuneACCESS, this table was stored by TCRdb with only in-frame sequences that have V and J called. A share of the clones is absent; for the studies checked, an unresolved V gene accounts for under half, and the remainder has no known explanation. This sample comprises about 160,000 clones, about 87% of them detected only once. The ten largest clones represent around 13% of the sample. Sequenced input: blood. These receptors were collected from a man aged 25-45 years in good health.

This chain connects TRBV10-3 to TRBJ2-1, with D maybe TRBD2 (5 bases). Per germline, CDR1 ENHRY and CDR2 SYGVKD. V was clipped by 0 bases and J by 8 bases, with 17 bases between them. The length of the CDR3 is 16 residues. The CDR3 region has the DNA TGTGCCATCAGTGAGTCTGGAGGAGCGTCGGTCGATGAGCAGTTCTTC. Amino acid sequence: CAISESGGASVDEQFF.

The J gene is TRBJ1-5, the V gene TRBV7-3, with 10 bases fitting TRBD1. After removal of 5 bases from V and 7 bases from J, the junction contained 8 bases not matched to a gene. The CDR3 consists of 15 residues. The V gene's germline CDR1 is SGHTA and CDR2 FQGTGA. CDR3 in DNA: TGTGCCAGCAGCGCGGGGACAGGGGTTGGGCAGCCCCAGCATTTT. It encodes CASSAGTGVGQPQHF.

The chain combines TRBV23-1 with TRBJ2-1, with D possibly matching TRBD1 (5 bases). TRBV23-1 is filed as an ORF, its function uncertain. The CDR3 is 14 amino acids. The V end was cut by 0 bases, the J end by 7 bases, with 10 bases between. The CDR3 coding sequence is TGCGCCAGCAGTCAATCTGTAGGGGCGAATGAGCAGTTCTTC. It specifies CASSQSVGANEQFF.

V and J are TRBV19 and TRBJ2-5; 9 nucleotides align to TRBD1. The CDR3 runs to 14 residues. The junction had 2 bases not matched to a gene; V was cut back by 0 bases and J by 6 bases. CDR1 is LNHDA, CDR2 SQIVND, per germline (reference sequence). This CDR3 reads CASSIEDRGQTQYF. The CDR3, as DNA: TGTGCCAGTAGTATAGAGGACAGGGGTCAGACCCAGTACTTC.

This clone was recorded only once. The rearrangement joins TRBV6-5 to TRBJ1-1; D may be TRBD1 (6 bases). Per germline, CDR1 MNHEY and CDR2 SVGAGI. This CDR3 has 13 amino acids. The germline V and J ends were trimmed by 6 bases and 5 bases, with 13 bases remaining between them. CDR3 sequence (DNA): TGTGCCAGCAGAACACTACAGGGAACTGAAGCTTTCTTT. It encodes CASRTLQGTEAFF.

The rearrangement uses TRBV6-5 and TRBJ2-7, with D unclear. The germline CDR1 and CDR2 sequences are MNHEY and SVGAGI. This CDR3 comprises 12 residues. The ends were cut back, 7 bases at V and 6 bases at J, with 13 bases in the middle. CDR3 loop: CASNANTLEQYF. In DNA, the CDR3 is TGTGCCAGCAACGCAAACACTCTCGAGCAGTACTTC.

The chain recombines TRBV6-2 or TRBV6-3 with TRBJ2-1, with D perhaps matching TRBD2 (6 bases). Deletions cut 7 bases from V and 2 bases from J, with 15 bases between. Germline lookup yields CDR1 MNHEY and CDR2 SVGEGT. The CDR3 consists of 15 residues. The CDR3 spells CASTPLTSTYNEQFF. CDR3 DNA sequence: TGTGCCAGCACCCCCCTGACTAGTACCTACAATGAGCAGTTCTTC.

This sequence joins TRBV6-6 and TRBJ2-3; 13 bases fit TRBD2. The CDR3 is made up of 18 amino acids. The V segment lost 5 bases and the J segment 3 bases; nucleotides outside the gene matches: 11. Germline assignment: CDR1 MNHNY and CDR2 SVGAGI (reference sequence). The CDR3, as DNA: TGTGCCAGCAGTCAGGGACTAGCGGGACCCGGAGGAACAGATACGCAGTATTTT. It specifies CASSQGLAGPGGTDTQYF.

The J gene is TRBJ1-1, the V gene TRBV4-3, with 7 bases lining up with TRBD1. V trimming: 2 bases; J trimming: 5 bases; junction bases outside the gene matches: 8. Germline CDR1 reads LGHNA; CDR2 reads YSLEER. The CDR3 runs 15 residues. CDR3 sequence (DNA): TGCGCCAGCAGCCAAATTCACAGGGGAAATACTGAAGCTTTCTTT. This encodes CASSQIHRGNTEAFF.

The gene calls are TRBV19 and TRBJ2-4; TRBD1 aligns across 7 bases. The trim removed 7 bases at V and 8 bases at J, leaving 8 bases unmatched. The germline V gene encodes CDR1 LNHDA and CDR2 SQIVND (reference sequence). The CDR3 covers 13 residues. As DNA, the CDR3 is TGTGCCAGTACCACAGGGGCACGAGACATTCAGTACTTC. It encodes CASTTGARDIQYF.

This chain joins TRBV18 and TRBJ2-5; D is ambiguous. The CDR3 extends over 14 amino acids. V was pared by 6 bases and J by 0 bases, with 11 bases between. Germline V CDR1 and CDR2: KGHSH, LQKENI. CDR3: CASSRRANQETQYF. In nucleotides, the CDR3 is TGTGCCAGCTCGCGCCGGGCGAACCAAGAGACCCAGTACTTC.

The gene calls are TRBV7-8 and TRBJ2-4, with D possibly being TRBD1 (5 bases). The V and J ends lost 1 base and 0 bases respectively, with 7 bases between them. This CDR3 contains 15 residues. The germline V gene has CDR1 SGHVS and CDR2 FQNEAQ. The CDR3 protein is CASSLGQLAKNIQYF. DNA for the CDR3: TGTGCCAGCAGCTTAGGACAGCTAGCCAAAAACATTCAGTACTTC. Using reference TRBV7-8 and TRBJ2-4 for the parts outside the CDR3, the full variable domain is GAGVSQSPRYKVAKRGQDVALRCDPISGHVSLFWYQQALGQGPEFLTYFQNEAQLDKSGLPSDRFFAERPEGSVSTLKIQRTQQEDSAVYLCASSLGQLAKNIQYFGAGTRLSVL.

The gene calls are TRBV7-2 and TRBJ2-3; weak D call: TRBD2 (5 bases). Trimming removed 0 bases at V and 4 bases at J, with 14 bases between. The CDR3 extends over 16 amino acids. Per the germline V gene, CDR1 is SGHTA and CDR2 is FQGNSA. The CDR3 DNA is TGTGCCAGCAGCTTAGCTTCGAGGGTTGGGGCAGATACGCAGTATTTT. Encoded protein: CASSLASRVGADTQYF.

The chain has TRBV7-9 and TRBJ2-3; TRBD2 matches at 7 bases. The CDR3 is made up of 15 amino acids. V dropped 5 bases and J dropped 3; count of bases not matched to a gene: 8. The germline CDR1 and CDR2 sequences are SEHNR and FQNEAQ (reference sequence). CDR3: CASSQLGEGTDTQYF. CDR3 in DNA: TGTGCCAGCAGCCAGCTTGGGGAGGGAACAGATACGCAGTATTTT.

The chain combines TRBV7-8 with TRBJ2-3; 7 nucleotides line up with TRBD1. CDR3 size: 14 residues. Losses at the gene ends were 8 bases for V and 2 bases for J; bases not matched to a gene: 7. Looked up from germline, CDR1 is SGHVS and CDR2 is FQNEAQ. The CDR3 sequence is CASVHRGFTDTQYF. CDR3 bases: TGTGCCAGCGTCCACAGGGGATTCACAGATACGCAGTATTTT.

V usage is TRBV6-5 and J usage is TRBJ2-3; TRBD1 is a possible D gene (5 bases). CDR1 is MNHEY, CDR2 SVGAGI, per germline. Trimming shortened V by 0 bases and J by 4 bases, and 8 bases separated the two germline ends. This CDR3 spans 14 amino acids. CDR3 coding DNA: TGTGCCAGCAGTTACTCGATAGGGGCAGATACGCAGTATTTT. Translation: CASSYSIGADTQYF.

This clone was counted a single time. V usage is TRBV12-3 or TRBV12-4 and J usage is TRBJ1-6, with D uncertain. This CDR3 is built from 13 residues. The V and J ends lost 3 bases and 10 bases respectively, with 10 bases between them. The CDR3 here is CASSLSVRSPLHF. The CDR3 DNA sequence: TGTGCCAGCAGTTTGTCGGTTCGGTCACCCCTCCACTTT.

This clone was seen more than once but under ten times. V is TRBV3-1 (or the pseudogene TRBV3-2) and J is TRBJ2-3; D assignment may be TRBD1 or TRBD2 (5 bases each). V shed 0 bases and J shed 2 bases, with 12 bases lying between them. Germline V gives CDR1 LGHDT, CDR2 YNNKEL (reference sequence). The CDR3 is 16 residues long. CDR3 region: CASSQDGGRLTDTQYF. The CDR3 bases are TGTGCCAGCAGCCAAGATGGGGGACGGCTCACAGATACGCAGTATTTT.

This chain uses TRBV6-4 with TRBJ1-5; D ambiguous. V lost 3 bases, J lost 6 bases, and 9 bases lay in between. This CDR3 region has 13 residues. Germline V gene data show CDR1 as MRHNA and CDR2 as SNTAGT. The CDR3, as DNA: TGTGCCAGCAGTGAGATGGAGGGTCAGCCCCAGCATTTT. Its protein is CASSEMEGQPQHF.

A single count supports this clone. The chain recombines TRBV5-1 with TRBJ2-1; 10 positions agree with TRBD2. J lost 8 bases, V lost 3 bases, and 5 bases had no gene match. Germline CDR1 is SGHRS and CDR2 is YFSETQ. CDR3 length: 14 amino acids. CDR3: CASSSRLAGYEQFF. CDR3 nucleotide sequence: TGCGCCAGCAGCTCCCGACTAGCGGGTTATGAGCAGTTCTTC.

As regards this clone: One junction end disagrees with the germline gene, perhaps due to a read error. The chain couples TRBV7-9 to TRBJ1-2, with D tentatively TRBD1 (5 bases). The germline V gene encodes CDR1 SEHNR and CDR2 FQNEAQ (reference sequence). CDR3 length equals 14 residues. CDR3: CASSRDAASYRYTF. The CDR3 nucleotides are TGTGCCAGCAGCAGGGACGCCGCCTCCTATCGCTACACCTTC.

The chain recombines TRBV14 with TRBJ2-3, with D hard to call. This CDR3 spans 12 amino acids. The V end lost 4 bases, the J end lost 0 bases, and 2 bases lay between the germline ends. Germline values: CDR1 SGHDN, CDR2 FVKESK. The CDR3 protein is CASSRSTDTQYF. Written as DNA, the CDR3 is TGTGCCAGCAGCCGAAGCACAGATACGCAGTATTTT.

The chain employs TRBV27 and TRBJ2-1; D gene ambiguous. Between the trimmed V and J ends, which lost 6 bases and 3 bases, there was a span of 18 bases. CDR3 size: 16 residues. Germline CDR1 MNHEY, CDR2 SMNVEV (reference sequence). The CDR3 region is CASSRHRAQLYNEQFF. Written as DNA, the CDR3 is TGTGCCAGCAGCAGGCACCGCGCACAGCTCTACAATGAGCAGTTCTTC.

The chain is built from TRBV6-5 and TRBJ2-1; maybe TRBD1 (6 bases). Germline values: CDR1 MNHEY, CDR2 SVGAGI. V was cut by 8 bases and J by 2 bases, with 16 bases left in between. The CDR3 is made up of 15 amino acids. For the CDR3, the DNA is TGTGCCAGCCTACCGTCGTGGGGGCCCTACAATGAGCAGTTCTTC. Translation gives CASLPSWGPYNEQFF.

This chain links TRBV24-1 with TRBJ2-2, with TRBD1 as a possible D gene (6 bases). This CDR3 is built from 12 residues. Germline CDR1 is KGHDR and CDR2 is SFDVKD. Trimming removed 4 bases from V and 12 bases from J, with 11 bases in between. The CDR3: CATSDSGHKLFF. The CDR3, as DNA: TGTGCCACCAGTGACTCGGGACACAAGCTGTTTTTT.

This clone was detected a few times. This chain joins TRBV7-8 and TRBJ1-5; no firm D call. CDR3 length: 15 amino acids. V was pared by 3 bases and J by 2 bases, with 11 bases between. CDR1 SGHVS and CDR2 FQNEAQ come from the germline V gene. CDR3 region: CASSFLPEGNQPQHF. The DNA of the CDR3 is TGTGCCAGCAGCTTTCTTCCGGAGGGCAATCAGCCCCAGCATTTT.

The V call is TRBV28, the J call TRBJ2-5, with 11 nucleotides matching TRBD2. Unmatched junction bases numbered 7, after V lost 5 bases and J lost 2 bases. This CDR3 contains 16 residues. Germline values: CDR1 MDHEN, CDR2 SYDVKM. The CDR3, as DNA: TGTGCCAGCAGTCCGAATCTAGCGGGAGGTCAAGAGACCCAGTACTTC. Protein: CASSPNLAGGQETQYF.

The CDR3 DNA reads TGTGCCAGCTCACCACCGATAATGGGACAGGGTGCTAATGAAAAACTGTTTTTT. Amino acid sequence: CASSPPIMGQGANEKLFF. The chain has TRBV18 and TRBJ1-4, with 9 bases lining up with TRBD1. Germline-derived CDR1 and CDR2 are KGHSH and LQKENI. This CDR3 is built from 18 residues. V dropped 0 bases and J dropped 3; count of bases not matched to a gene: 8.

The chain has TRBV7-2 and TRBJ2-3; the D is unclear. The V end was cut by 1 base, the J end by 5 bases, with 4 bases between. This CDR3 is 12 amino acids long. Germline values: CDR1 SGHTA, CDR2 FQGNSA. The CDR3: CASSLGVDTQYF. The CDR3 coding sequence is TGTGCCAGCAGCTTAGGGGTAGATACGCAGTATTTT.

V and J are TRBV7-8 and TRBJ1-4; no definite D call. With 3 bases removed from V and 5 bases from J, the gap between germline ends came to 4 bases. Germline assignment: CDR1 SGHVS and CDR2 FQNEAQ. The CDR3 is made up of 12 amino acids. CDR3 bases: TGTGCCAGCAGCTTGTTAAATGAAAAACTGTTTTTT. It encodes CASSLLNEKLFF.

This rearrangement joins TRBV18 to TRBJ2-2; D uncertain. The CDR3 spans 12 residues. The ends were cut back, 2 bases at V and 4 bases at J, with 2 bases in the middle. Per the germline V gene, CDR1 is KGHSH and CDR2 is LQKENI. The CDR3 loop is CASSPFTGELFF. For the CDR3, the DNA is TGTGCCAGCTCACCATTCACCGGGGAGCTGTTTTTT.